This TCR beta chain originates from a study of CD8+CD57+ T cells in acquired aplastic anemia. Patients chosen for sequencing had shown CD8+CD57+ cell expansion by flow cytometry. There were no patients without severe acquired aplastic anemia. The blood sampling took place in patients who had so far received no therapy. Study-level results: The number of CD8+ CDR3 sequences shared by patients and controls was 25 to 35. Significant differences in CD8+ Simpson's diversity were not observed between patients and controls.

Profiling that covered TCR beta VDJ and CDR3 relied on genomic DNA as its template. TCRdb ran MiXCR on the reads and lists one entry per CDR3 protein. The sample shows about 200,000 distinct CDR3 sequences, almost 50% of them seen only once. This clonotype appeared many times. Its antigen is not known. Between the trimmed V and J ends, which lost 5 bases and 9 bases, there was a span of 11 bases. There are 12 residues in the CDR3. Germline values: CDR1 SGHTA, CDR2 FQGTGA. Sequences were obtained from sorted CD4+, CD8+, or CD8+CD57+ T cells (not recorded which) from PBMCs. The rearrangement links TRBV7-3 to TRBJ2-1, with D unresolved. The TCR was taken from a human donor with aplastic anemia. The DNA for the CDR3 is TGTGCCAGCAGCCAGCTTGACGGTGAGCAGTTCTTC. It yields the protein CASSQLDGEQFF.